This TCR beta chain appears in the sequencing data of a study of blood T cells in healthy people across ages. The study isolated at least 7 million PBMCs from each sample. General study points: Per million T cells, TCR beta diversity dropped about linearly as age rose. Naive and antigen-experienced cells could not be conclusively compared, given unsorted PBMCs.

As for this clonotype: What it binds is not known.

The J segment lost 8 bases and the V segment lost 3 bases, leaving 9 bases of the junction unmatched. CDR3 length equals 14 residues. Primed by a sample-barcoded 5' primer and a J-beta primer mix, a second PCR proceeded for roughly 6 to 12 cycles. TCRdb redid the calling of the 5' RACE reads with MiXCR, one entry per CDR3 protein. Among some 900,000 distinct CDR3 sequences, under 30% were seen once, and the ten largest hold roughly a sixth. Sequences were obtained from blood. This sequence joins TRBV12-3 or TRBV12-4 and TRBJ1-2, with 7 nucleotides matching TRBD1. The origin of this receptor is a woman older than 75 in good health. The CDR3 protein is CASSLAGQPRGYTF. The CDR3 DNA is TGTGCCAGCAGTTTGGCGGGACAGCCGAGGGGCTACACCTTC.